This TCR beta chain is drawn from a study of glioma-infiltrating T cells after dendritic cell vaccination. Regarding the study as a whole: TCR clonality showed no direct relationship with survival.

Primers: 60 V beta forward and 13 J beta reverse. Assay used: immunoSEQ multiplex PCR; TCRdb lists only in-frame clones, some missing. In the table there are approximately 92,000 clones, 80% of which are singletons. Time point of the sample: after dendritic cell vaccination, including at tumor progression/relapse. None of the glioblastoma patients had an isocitrate dehydrogenase mutation. Before vaccination, two weeks after the third vaccination, and at progression, PBMC were collected. V lost 1 base and J lost 5, with 12 bases in between. CDR3 length: 14 amino acids. In germline, CDR1 is SGHTS, CDR2 YDEGEE. In regard to this clone: Its antigen is unknown.

The sample was blood, taken after dendritic cell vaccination. The receptor was derived from a human donor with glioblastoma. V usage is TRBV5-8 and J usage is TRBJ1-2; D uncertain. The CDR3 region is CASSLYLGGYGYTF. The CDR3 DNA follows: TGTGCCAGCAGCTTGTATTTGGGAGGGTATGGCTACACCTTC.